These T cell receptor beta chains were read from a single sample in a study of blood T cells in healthy people across ages. TCRdb reanalysed the 5' RACE reads using MiXCR and keeps one entry per CDR3 protein. The sample has 650,000 to 800,000 distinct CDR3 sequences, more than 45% seen once. The specimen sequenced was blood. Receptors originate from a woman at least 80 years old in good health. The CDR3 runs from the conserved cysteine through the conserved F or W. The D gene is left open where the match is weak. The size field is filled for only some rows; it gives once, few, many or a size class.

d_call | clone_size | j_call | v_call | cdr3_aa | cdr3_nt
. | . | TRBJ2-2 | TRBV2 | CASSRQEGNTGELFF | TGTGCCAGCAGCCGGCAGGAGGGTAACACCGGGGAGCTGTTTTTT
TRBD1 | . | TRBJ2-7 | TRBV2 | CASSGPGQGYEQYF | TGTGCCAGCAGCGGACCGGGACAGGGGTACGAGCAGTACTTC
TRBD2 | many | TRBJ2-3 | TRBV12-3/TRBV12-4 | CASSEGQAGVVFSDTQYF | TGTGCCAGCAGTGAAGGCCAAGCGGGAGTCGTTTTCTCAGATACGCAGTATTTT
. | . | TRBJ1-1 | TRBV2 | CASSSTARTEAFF | TGTGCCAGCAGCTCGACAGCGCGGACTGAAGCTTTCTTT
. | once | TRBJ1-5 | TRBV3-1 | CASSQGLVGNSNQPQHF | TGTGCCAGCAGCCAAGGGCTGGTAGGGAATAGCAATCAGCCCCAGCATTTT
. | many | TRBJ2-3 | TRBV10-1 | CASGDRSTDTQYF | TGCGCCAGCGGAGACAGGAGCACAGATACGCAGTATTTT
. | many | TRBJ2-3 | TRBV12-3/TRBV12-4 | CASTLVDTQYF | TGTGCCAGCACTTTGGTAGATACGCAGTATTTT
. | many | TRBJ2-1 | TRBV5-1 | CASSTRADPYNEQFF | TGCGCCAGCAGCACCCGAGCGGATCCCTACAATGAGCAGTTCTTC
TRBD1 | . | TRBJ2-7 | TRBV29-1 | CSVPSDRGNHEQYF | TGCAGCGTCCCTTCCGACAGGGGCAACCACGAGCAGTACTTC
TRBD1 | many | TRBJ2-5 | TRBV7-9 | CASSSTGAEKTQYF | TGTGCCAGCAGCTCGACAGGGGCTGAGAAGACCCAGTACTTC
TRBD1 | many | TRBJ2-7 | TRBV29-1 | CSVDGQGLYEQYF | TGCAGCGTTGACGGACAGGGGCTGTACGAGCAGTACTTC
. | . | TRBJ2-7 | TRBV12-3/TRBV12-4 | CASSSPQGMNGEQYF | TGTGCCAGCAGTTCCCCGCAGGGGATGAACGGCGAGCAGTACTTC
TRBD2 | many | TRBJ2-1 | TRBV20-1 | CSAPTSGRQNEQFF | TGCAGTGCACCGACTAGCGGGAGGCAGAATGAGCAGTTCTTC
. | . | TRBJ2-1 | TRBV12-3/TRBV12-4 | CASSSTGLQGGDEQFF | TGTGCCAGCAGTTCGACAGGACTTCAAGGGGGAGATGAGCAGTTCTTC